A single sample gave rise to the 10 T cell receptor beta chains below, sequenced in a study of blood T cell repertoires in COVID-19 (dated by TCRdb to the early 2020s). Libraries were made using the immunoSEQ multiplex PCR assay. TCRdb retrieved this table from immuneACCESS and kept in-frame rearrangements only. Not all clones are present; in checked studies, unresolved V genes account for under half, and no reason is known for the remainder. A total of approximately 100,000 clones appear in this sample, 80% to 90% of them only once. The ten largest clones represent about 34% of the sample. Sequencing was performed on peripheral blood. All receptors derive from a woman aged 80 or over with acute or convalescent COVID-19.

This CDR3 reads CASGLPPEVQETQYF. The CDR3 DNA sequence: TGTGCTAGTGGTTTGCCCCCGGAGGTACAAGAGACCCAGTACTTC. The V call is TRBV12-5, the J call TRBJ2-5, with D perhaps matching TRBD2 (5 bases). The CDR3 loop spans 15 amino acids. Trimming removed 2 bases from V and 2 bases from J, with 12 bases in between. In germline, CDR1 is LGHNT, CDR2 FRNRAP. Combining the CDR3 with reference TRBV12-5 and TRBJ2-5 gives the whole variable domain DARVTQTPRHKVTEMGQEVTMRCQPILGHNTVFWYRQTMMQGLELLAYFRNRAPLDDSGMPKDRFSAEMPDATLATLKIQPSEPRDSAVYFCASGLPPEVQETQYFGPGTRLLVL.

CDR3: CASSSSTGFYGNTIYF. The CDR3 coding sequence is TGTGCCAGCAGCTCCAGTACAGGGTTTTATGGAAACACCATATATTTT. The chain carries TRBV5-5 and TRBJ1-3, with D possibly being TRBD1 (6 bases). Germline V CDR1 and CDR2: SGHKS, YYEKEE (reference sequence). The germline V and J ends were trimmed by 3 bases and 3 bases, with 16 bases remaining between them. This CDR3 has 16 amino acids.

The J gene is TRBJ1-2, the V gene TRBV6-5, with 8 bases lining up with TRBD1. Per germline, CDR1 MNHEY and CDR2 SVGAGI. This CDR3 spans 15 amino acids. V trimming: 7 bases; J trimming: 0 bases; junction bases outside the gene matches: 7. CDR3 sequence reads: CASTDEGQANYGYTF. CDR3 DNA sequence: TGTGCCAGCACCGATGAGGGACAGGCTAACTATGGCTACACCTTC.

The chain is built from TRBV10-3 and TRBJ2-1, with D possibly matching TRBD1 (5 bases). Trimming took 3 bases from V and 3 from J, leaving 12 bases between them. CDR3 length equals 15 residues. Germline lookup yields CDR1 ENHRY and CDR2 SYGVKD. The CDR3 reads CAISDVRVGYNEQFF. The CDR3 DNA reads TGTGCCATCAGTGATGTCAGGGTGGGCTACAATGAGCAGTTCTTC.

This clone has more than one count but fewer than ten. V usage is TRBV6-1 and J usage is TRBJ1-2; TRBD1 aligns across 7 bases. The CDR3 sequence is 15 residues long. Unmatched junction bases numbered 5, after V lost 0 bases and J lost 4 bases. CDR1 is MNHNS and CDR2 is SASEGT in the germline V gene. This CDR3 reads CASSEAHRGFYGYTF. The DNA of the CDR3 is TGTGCCAGCAGTGAAGCCCACAGGGGATTCTATGGCTACACCTTC.

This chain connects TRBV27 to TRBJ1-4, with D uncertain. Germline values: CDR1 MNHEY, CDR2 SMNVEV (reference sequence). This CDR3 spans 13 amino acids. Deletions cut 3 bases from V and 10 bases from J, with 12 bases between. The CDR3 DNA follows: TGTGCCAGCAGTTTGAAACAGTATGGAAAACTGTTTTTT. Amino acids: CASSLKQYGKLFF.

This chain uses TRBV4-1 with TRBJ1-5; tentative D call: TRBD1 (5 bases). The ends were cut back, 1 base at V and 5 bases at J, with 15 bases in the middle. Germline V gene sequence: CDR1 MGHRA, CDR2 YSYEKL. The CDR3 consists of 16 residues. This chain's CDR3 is CASSQGWGPNDQPQHF. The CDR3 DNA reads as TGCGCCAGCAGCCAAGGGTGGGGCCCCAATGATCAGCCCCAGCATTTT.

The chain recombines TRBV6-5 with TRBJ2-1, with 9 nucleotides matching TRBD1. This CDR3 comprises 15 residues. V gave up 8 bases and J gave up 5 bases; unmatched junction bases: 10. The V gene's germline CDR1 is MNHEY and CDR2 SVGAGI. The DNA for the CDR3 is TGTGCCAGCCTTCAACGGACAGGGGTCGACAATGAGCAGTTCTTC. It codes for CASLQRTGVDNEQFF.

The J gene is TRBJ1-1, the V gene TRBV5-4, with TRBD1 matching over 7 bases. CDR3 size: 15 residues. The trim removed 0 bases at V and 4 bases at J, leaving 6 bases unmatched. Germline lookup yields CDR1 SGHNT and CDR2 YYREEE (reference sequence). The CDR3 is CASSLADRVGTEAFF. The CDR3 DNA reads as TGTGCCAGCAGCTTGGCCGACAGGGTGGGCACTGAAGCTTTCTTT.

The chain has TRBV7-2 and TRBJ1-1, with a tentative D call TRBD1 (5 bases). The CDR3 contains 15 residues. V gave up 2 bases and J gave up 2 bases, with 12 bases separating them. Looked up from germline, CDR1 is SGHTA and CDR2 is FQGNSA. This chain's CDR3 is CASSLFARVNTEAFF. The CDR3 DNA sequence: TGTGCCAGCAGCTTATTTGCCAGGGTAAACACTGAAGCTTTCTTT.